This is a list of T cell receptor beta chains from one sample in a study of identical twins. TCRdb ran MiXCR on the 5' RACE reads and lists one entry per CDR3 protein. The table shows fewer than 500,000 distinct CDR3 sequences, with 24% occurring only once. These same data were also listed under a study on T cells expressing NK-cell markers.

The sequencing sample was made of CD4+ T cells sorted from blood. All receptors come from a woman aged 18-29 years in good health. Both conserved end residues are part of each CDR3. The D gene is left open where the match is weak. Not every row has a clone size; where given, it reads once, few, many or a size class.

D gene: TRBD1; clone size: -; V gene: TRBV25-1; J gene: TRBJ1-1; CDR3 protein: CASSEQGARNTEAFF; CDR3 DNA: TGTGCCAGCAGTGAACAGGGGGCCAGGAACACTGAAGCTTTCTTT
D gene: -; clone size: -; V gene: TRBV15; J gene: TRBJ1-1; CDR3 protein: CATSRDRQMNTEAFF; CDR3 DNA: TGTGCCACCAGCAGAGATAGGCAAATGAACACTGAAGCTTTCTTT
D gene: -; clone size: -; V gene: TRBV29-1; J gene: TRBJ1-2; CDR3 protein: CSAGKGDYGYTF; CDR3 DNA: TGCAGCGCTGGGAAGGGGGACTATGGCTACACCTTC
D gene: -; clone size: few; V gene: TRBV11-2; J gene: TRBJ2-3; CDR3 protein: CASSLRLRASTDTQYF; CDR3 DNA: TGTGCCAGCAGCTTACGTTTGCGGGCGAGCACAGATACGCAGTATTTT
D gene: TRBD1; clone size: few; V gene: TRBV19; J gene: TRBJ2-1; CDR3 protein: CASTRGGQGYNEQFF; CDR3 DNA: TGTGCCAGTACCAGGGGGGGACAGGGGTACAATGAGCAGTTCTTC
D gene: TRBD2; clone size: -; V gene: TRBV20-1; J gene: TRBJ2-1; CDR3 protein: CSARVSGRWDNEQFF; CDR3 DNA: TGCAGTGCTAGAGTCAGCGGGAGATGGGACAATGAGCAGTTCTTC
D gene: TRBD2; clone size: -; V gene: TRBV20-1; J gene: TRBJ2-7; CDR3 protein: CSARVSAGVWYEQYF; CDR3 DNA: TGCAGTGCTAGAGTTTCCGCGGGAGTCTGGTACGAGCAGTACTTC
D gene: TRBD2; clone size: -; V gene: TRBV3-1; J gene: TRBJ2-7; CDR3 protein: CATTMGVREFGEQYF; CDR3 DNA: TGTGCCACGACCATGGGGGTGCGGGAGTTTGGCGAGCAGTACTTC
D gene: -; clone size: few; V gene: TRBV7-9; J gene: TRBJ2-7; CDR3 protein: CASRQTGPPYEQYF; CDR3 DNA: TGTGCCAGCAGGCAAACCGGGCCTCCCTACGAGCAGTACTTC
D gene: -; clone size: many; V gene: TRBV7-2; J gene: TRBJ2-1; CDR3 protein: CASTPAGLYNEQFF; CDR3 DNA: TGTGCCAGCACCCCGGCAGGCCTCTACAATGAGCAGTTCTTC
D gene: -; clone size: -; V gene: TRBV7-7; J gene: TRBJ2-5; CDR3 protein: CASSPRGPLETQYF; CDR3 DNA: TGTGCCAGCAGCCCGCGGGGTCCTTTGGAGACCCAGTACTTC
D gene: TRBD1; clone size: few; V gene: TRBV12-3/TRBV12-4; J gene: TRBJ2-7; CDR3 protein: CASSSDRGPYEQYF; CDR3 DNA: TGTGCCAGCAGTTCAGACAGGGGCCCCTACGAGCAGTACTTC
D gene: -; clone size: few; V gene: TRBV20-1; J gene: TRBJ2-5; CDR3 protein: CSAAQGDRETQYF; CDR3 DNA: TGCAGTGCCGCACAGGGAGACCGAGAGACCCAGTACTTC
D gene: -; clone size: few; V gene: TRBV30; J gene: TRBJ2-3; CDR3 protein: CAWGPGLTPGDTQYF; CDR3 DNA: TGTGCCTGGGGGCCCGGGCTTACACCGGGAGATACGCAGTATTTT
D gene: TRBD2; clone size: -; V gene: TRBV6-1; J gene: TRBJ2-3; CDR3 protein: CASAGGAESDTQYF; CDR3 DNA: TGTGCCAGCGCCGGGGGGGCCGAGTCAGATACGCAGTATTTT
D gene: TRBD2; clone size: few; V gene: TRBV7-3; J gene: TRBJ2-1; CDR3 protein: CASSLIAGGFNEQFF; CDR3 DNA: TGTGCCAGCAGCTTAATAGCGGGGGGTTTCAATGAGCAGTTCTTC
D gene: -; clone size: many; V gene: TRBV3-1; J gene: TRBJ1-1; CDR3 protein: CASSLTLNTEAFF; CDR3 DNA: TGTGCCAGCAGCCTAACACTCAACACTGAAGCTTTCTTT
D gene: -; clone size: few; V gene: TRBV7-2; J gene: TRBJ2-1; CDR3 protein: CASSIGPTNEQFF; CDR3 DNA: TGTGCCAGCAGCATAGGACCTACCAATGAGCAGTTCTTC
D gene: -; clone size: few; V gene: TRBV7-2; J gene: TRBJ1-2; CDR3 protein: CASSIQDYGYTF; CDR3 DNA: TGTGCCAGCAGTATACAGGACTATGGCTACACCTTC
D gene: TRBD2; clone size: -; V gene: TRBV24-1; J gene: TRBJ2-1; CDR3 protein: CATSDSSGGGFNEQFF; CDR3 DNA: TGTGCCACCAGTGATTCCTCCGGGGGGGGTTTTAATGAGCAGTTCTTC
D gene: -; clone size: once; V gene: TRBV5-1; J gene: TRBJ2-7; CDR3 protein: CASSLEAQNPTGSGEQYF; CDR3 DNA: TGCGCCAGCAGCTTGGAGGCCCAAAACCCGACGGGATCGGGCGAGCAGTACTTC
D gene: TRBD1; clone size: -; V gene: TRBV11-2; J gene: TRBJ2-5; CDR3 protein: CASSQRLWSGQGLETQYF; CDR3 DNA: TGTGCCAGCAGCCAGCGTCTCTGGTCGGGACAGGGTTTGGAGACCCAGTACTTC
D gene: -; clone size: few; V gene: TRBV12-3/TRBV12-4; J gene: TRBJ1-5; CDR3 protein: CASGVRAPQHF; CDR3 DNA: TGTGCCAGCGGTGTCCGGGCGCCCCAGCATTTT
D gene: -; clone size: few; V gene: TRBV7-6; J gene: TRBJ1-1; CDR3 protein: CASSARTRMNTEAFF; CDR3 DNA: TGTGCCAGCAGCGCTCGGACACGTATGAACACTGAAGCTTTCTTT
D gene: -; clone size: many; V gene: TRBV20-1; J gene: TRBJ2-7; CDR3 protein: CSASGSYEQYF; CDR3 DNA: TGCAGTGCTAGTGGGTCCTACGAGCAGTACTTC
D gene: -; clone size: many; V gene: TRBV7-8; J gene: TRBJ2-3; CDR3 protein: CASSRTPSTDTQYF; CDR3 DNA: TGTGCCAGCAGCCGGACTCCCAGCACAGATACGCAGTATTTT
D gene: -; clone size: few; V gene: TRBV12-3/TRBV12-4; J gene: TRBJ1-3; CDR3 protein: CASSLRHAGNTIYF; CDR3 DNA: TGTGCCAGCAGTTTAAGACACGCTGGAAACACCATATATTTT
D gene: -; clone size: -; V gene: TRBV20-1; J gene: TRBJ1-4; CDR3 protein: CSASRQPDNEKLFF; CDR3 DNA: TGCAGTGCCTCGAGACAGCCCGATAATGAAAAACTGTTTTTT
D gene: TRBD2; clone size: -; V gene: TRBV20-1; J gene: TRBJ2-1; CDR3 protein: CSARRLAFISYNEQFF; CDR3 DNA: TGCAGTGCTAGAAGACTAGCCTTTATCTCCTACAATGAGCAGTTCTTC
D gene: -; clone size: -; V gene: TRBV5-1; J gene: TRBJ2-3; CDR3 protein: CASSLVIAARADTQYF; CDR3 DNA: TGCGCCAGCAGCTTGGTCATAGCGGCGAGGGCAGATACGCAGTATTTT
D gene: TRBD1; clone size: -; V gene: TRBV9; J gene: TRBJ2-2; CDR3 protein: CASSVVGTANTGELFF; CDR3 DNA: TGTGCCAGCAGCGTAGTAGGGACAGCCAACACCGGGGAGCTGTTTTTT
D gene: -; clone size: few; V gene: TRBV20-1; J gene: TRBJ2-6; CDR3 protein: CSARESSGANVLTF; CDR3 DNA: TGCAGTGCTAGAGAAAGCTCTGGGGCCAACGTCCTGACTTTC
D gene: TRBD1; clone size: few; V gene: TRBV5-5; J gene: TRBJ2-7; CDR3 protein: CASSTPGQAYEQYF; CDR3 DNA: TGTGCCAGCAGCACCCCGGGACAGGCCTACGAGCAGTACTTC
D gene: TRBD2; clone size: -; V gene: TRBV2; J gene: TRBJ2-5; CDR3 protein: CASERGIQETQYF; CDR3 DNA: TGTGCCAGCGAGCGGGGGATCCAAGAGACCCAGTACTTC
D gene: TRBD2; clone size: few; V gene: TRBV9; J gene: TRBJ2-3; CDR3 protein: CASSVRAGGLGDTQYF; CDR3 DNA: TGTGCCAGCAGCGTAAGAGCGGGAGGGCTAGGGGATACGCAGTATTTT
D gene: TRBD2; clone size: many; V gene: TRBV29-1; J gene: TRBJ2-7; CDR3 protein: CSYRGGSSYEQYF; CDR3 DNA: TGCAGCTACCGGGGGGGGAGCTCCTACGAGCAGTACTTC
D gene: TRBD2; clone size: few; V gene: TRBV12-3/TRBV12-4; J gene: TRBJ2-1; CDR3 protein: CASSFGGGAYEQFF; CDR3 DNA: TGTGCCAGCAGTTTTGGCGGGGGGGCTTATGAGCAGTTCTTC
D gene: -; clone size: few; V gene: TRBV5-1; J gene: TRBJ2-1; CDR3 protein: CASSPDPFGYNEQFF; CDR3 DNA: TGCGCCAGCAGCCCCGACCCTTTCGGGTACAATGAGCAGTTCTTC
D gene: -; clone size: -; V gene: TRBV29-1; J gene: TRBJ2-4; CDR3 protein: CSAHSQAKNIQYF; CDR3 DNA: TGCAGCGCGCATTCCCAAGCCAAAAACATTCAGTACTTC
D gene: -; clone size: -; V gene: TRBV5-1; J gene: TRBJ2-7; CDR3 protein: CASSLVSASEQYF; CDR3 DNA: TGCGCCAGCAGCTTGGTTTCTGCCAGCGAGCAGTACTTC
D gene: -; clone size: -; V gene: TRBV18; J gene: TRBJ2-1; CDR3 protein: CASSPGLSSHNEQFF; CDR3 DNA: TGTGCCAGCTCACCCGGACTTTCTTCCCACAATGAGCAGTTCTTC
D gene: -; clone size: few; V gene: TRBV12-3/TRBV12-4; J gene: TRBJ2-7; CDR3 protein: CASRDTYSYEQYF; CDR3 DNA: TGTGCCAGCAGAGACACTTACTCCTACGAGCAGTACTTC
D gene: -; clone size: few; V gene: TRBV20-1; J gene: TRBJ2-1; CDR3 protein: CSNSHYNEQFF; CDR3 DNA: TGCAGCAACTCCCACTACAATGAGCAGTTCTTC
D gene: -; clone size: -; V gene: TRBV5-1; J gene: TRBJ2-5; CDR3 protein: CASSAESETQYF; CDR3 DNA: TGCGCCAGCAGCGCCGAATCAGAGACCCAGTACTTC
D gene: TRBD2; clone size: many; V gene: TRBV4-3; J gene: TRBJ2-1; CDR3 protein: CASSPLNMAGVRYNEQFF; CDR3 DNA: TGCGCCAGCAGCCCGCTTAATATGGCGGGAGTTCGGTACAATGAGCAGTTCTTC
D gene: -; clone size: -; V gene: TRBV12-3/TRBV12-4; J gene: TRBJ2-4; CDR3 protein: CASSLGVTKPGYIQYF; CDR3 DNA: TGTGCCAGCAGTTTAGGGGTGACAAAACCGGGGTACATTCAGTACTTC
D gene: -; clone size: few; V gene: TRBV6-2/TRBV6-3; J gene: TRBJ2-2; CDR3 protein: CASSRGRLVPTGELFF; CDR3 DNA: TGTGCCAGCAGTAGAGGAAGACTAGTTCCCACCGGGGAGCTGTTTTTT